This TCR beta chain was observed in a study of regulatory T cells. General study findings and limits: In CD3G-deficient patients, conventional CD4+ T cells were enriched for hydrophobic CDR3 residues at positions 6 and 7. In patients, unique TRB V-J pairs were restricted and V/J usage skewed, especially in Tregs.

Of note for this clone: Its cognate antigen is unknown.

This CDR3 has 15 residues. CDR1 is SEHNR, CDR2 FQNEAQ, per germline (reference sequence). V shed 2 bases and J 8 bases; nucleotides not matched to a gene: 4. All CD3G-deficient patients showed autoimmunity, more severe in two. At testing, patients were 2 to 39 years old, with reduced naive and increased memory T-cell proportions. CD4+ T cells were divided by sorting: CD25-high CD127-low Tregs, CD25-low CD127-high conventional cells. The primer mix had 52 TRBV and 13 TRBJ primers. Using immunoSEQ multiplex PCR, the repertoire was profiled, and TCRdb retains in-frame clones only, with some absent. The data contain over 25,000 clones, 92% of them singletons.

The source is a person between 18 and 30 years old with CD3G deficiency. The gene calls are TRBV7-9 and TRBJ1-6; 9 bases fit TRBD1. The sample taken for sequencing was conventional CD4+ T cells sorted from blood. CDR3 nucleotide sequence: TGTGCCAGCAGCTTAATGGGGACAGGGTATTCACCCCTCCACTTT. Residues: CASSLMGTGYSPLHF. The full variable domain, in which reference TRBV7-9 and TRBJ1-6 provide the parts outside the CDR3, is DTGVSQNPRHKITKRGQNVTFRCDPISEHNRLYWYRQTLGQGPEFLTYFQNEAQLEKSRLLSDRFSAERPKGSFSTLEIQRTEQGDSAMYLCASSLMGTGYSPLHFGNGTRLTVT.